This TCR beta chain was captured in a study of blood T cell repertoires in COVID-19. Study-level information: Both acute and convalescent COVID-19 samples were obtained from the United States, Italy and Spain. PBMCs, B-cell-depleted T cells, or T cells were the source of the cDNA or gDNA that made up the material.

J lost 6 bases, V lost 4 bases, and 11 bases had no gene match. The germline V gene encodes CDR1 LGHNA and CDR2 YSLEER. The CDR3 spans 15 residues. As processed by the authors: Cell counts per sample came from amplifying reference gene primers. Generated by immunoSEQ multiplex PCR, the TCRdb table keeps only in-frame clones and is missing some. D and trimming were read from the DNA, whereas the V and J calls and clone size are those reported in that table. Of about 250,000 clones listed, about 90% are singletons. The V call is TRBV4-3, the J call TRBJ1-1, with 7 bases fitting TRBD1. Sequencing input: peripheral blood. The receptor was isolated from a man aged 18-30 years with active or convalescent COVID-19. In DNA form, the CDR3 reads TGCGCCAGCAGCCGGGAAAGACAGGGAATTTCTGAAGCTTTCTTT. Amino acids: CASSRERQGISEAFF.